These 21 T cell receptor beta chains share one sample of origin, sequenced in a study of control samples from healthy donors and cancer patients. Profiled with immunoSEQ multiplex PCR; TCRdb holds only in-frame clones, not every one. The table shows around 50,000 clones, with approximately 95% occurring only once. What was sequenced was blood. These receptors were taken from a man aged 25 to 45 in good health.

This rearrangement joins TRBV9 to TRBJ1-2; no reliable D call. This CDR3 comprises 12 residues. V was clipped by 3 bases and J by 0 bases, with 3 bases between them. The germline V gene has CDR1 SGDLS and CDR2 YYNGEE. The CDR3 DNA follows: TGTGCCAGCAGCGGAGCTAACTATGGCTACACCTTC. Amino acid sequence: CASSGANYGYTF.

The chain is built from TRBV15 and TRBJ1-4; a weak D match, TRBD1 (6 bases). The CDR3 is 15 residues long. CDR1 and CDR2 (germline): LNHNV, YYDKDF (reference sequence). V lost 4 bases to trimming and J lost 8 bases, with 17 bases between them. Here the CDR3 DNA reads TGTGCCACCAGCACCGGGCGGAACAGGGCCGAAAAACTGTTTTTT. Protein: CATSTGRNRAEKLFF.

This sequence joins TRBV7-2 and TRBJ1-5; 12 bases agree with TRBD1. Trimming took 5 bases from V and 2 from J; bases not matched to a gene: 7. The germline CDR1 and CDR2 sequences are SGHTA and FQGNSA. CDR3 length: 17 amino acids. CDR3 sequence reads: CASSPWGQGAGNQPQHF. The CDR3 region has the DNA TGTGCCAGCAGCCCCTGGGGACAGGGGGCGGGCAATCAGCCCCAGCATTTT.

V and J are TRBV28 and TRBJ1-2, with a weak D call TRBD1 (6 bases). The CDR3 covers 14 residues. Germline V gives CDR1 MDHEN, CDR2 SYDVKM. The germline V and J ends were trimmed by 1 base and 8 bases, with 14 bases remaining between them. CDR3 sequence (DNA): TGTGCCAGCAGTTTATCAGACAGGTCGGCGGGCTACACCTTC. Protein product: CASSLSDRSAGYTF.

V usage is TRBV5-1 and J usage is TRBJ1-1, with D tentatively TRBD1 (6 bases). Germline V gene lookup returns CDR1 SGHRS and CDR2 YFSETQ. V was clipped by 0 bases and J by 0 bases, with 12 bases between them. The CDR3 has 16 residues. The DNA for the CDR3 is TGCGCCAGCAGCTTGGGCAGGGGATCGCTGAACACTGAAGCTTTCTTT. This codes for CASSLGRGSLNTEAFF.

The chain uses TRBV5-4 and TRBJ1-6; D uncertain. The length of the CDR3 is 14 residues. V was clipped by 0 bases and J by 7 bases, with 8 bases between them. The germline V gene encodes CDR1 SGHNT and CDR2 YYREEE (reference sequence). The CDR3 nucleotides are TGTGCCAGCAGCTTGGTTGGAAGAAATTCACCCCTCCACTTT. Translation: CASSLVGRNSPLHF. The full variable domain, rest sourced from reference TRBV5-4 and TRBJ1-6, is ETGVTQSPTHLIKTRGQQVTLRCSSQSGHNTVSWYQQALGQGPQFIFQYYREEENGRGNFPPRFSGLQFPNYSSELNVNALELDDSALYLCASSLVGRNSPLHFGNGTRLTVT.

The chain links TRBV28 to TRBJ1-3, with a possible D match to TRBD1 (5 bases). The CDR3 runs to 13 residues. Germline CDR1 is MDHEN and CDR2 is SYDVKM. Trimming took off 10 bases at V and 0 bases at J, with 10 bases between the two ends. CDR3 sequence (DNA): TGTGCCATCGGGACCTACTCTGGAAACACCATATATTTT. Translation gives CAIGTYSGNTIYF.

The CDR3 is CASSLRGTSGSTDTQYF. CDR3 coding DNA: TGCGCCAGCAGCTTGCGTGGGACTAGCGGGAGCACAGATACGCAGTATTTT. The chain has TRBV5-1 and TRBJ2-3; the match to TRBD2 covers 12 bases. CDR1 is SGHRS, CDR2 YFSETQ, per germline. The junction had 3 bases not matched to a gene; V was cut back by 1 base and J by 0 bases. The CDR3 length is 17 residues.

The chain joins TRBV7-6 to TRBJ2-6; TRBD1 is a possible D gene (7 bases). Germline V gives CDR1 SGHVS, CDR2 FNYEAQ. The CDR3 contains 20 residues. The V end lost 2 bases, the J end lost 4 bases, and 24 bases lay between the germline ends. The CDR3 loop reads CASSLPPWRGRRSGANVLTF. In DNA, the CDR3 is TGTGCCAGCAGCTTACCCCCCTGGAGGGGGCGAAGATCCGGGGCCAACGTCCTGACTTTC.

V gene TRBV7-2 combines with J gene TRBJ1-2; D gene unclear. This CDR3 spans 14 amino acids. Germline lookup yields CDR1 SGHTA and CDR2 FQGNSA. V gave up 1 base and J gave up 6 bases, with 12 bases separating them. CDR3 nucleotide sequence: TGTGCCAGCAGCTTAGGGATGGGGTTAGATGGCTACACCTTC. Protein: CASSLGMGLDGYTF.

CDR3 in DNA: TGTGCCAGCAGCTGGGCCCGAAGGACAGCGGGGGGAACTGAAGCTTTCTTT. This gives the protein CASSWARRTAGGTEAFF. V is TRBV7-8 and J is TRBJ1-1, with D tentatively TRBD1 (6 bases). The CDR3 runs 17 residues. Germline CDR1 and CDR2: SGHVS and FQNEAQ. V was pared by 4 bases and J by 5 bases, with 23 bases between.

This chain links TRBV28 with TRBJ1-2, with 8 bases identical to TRBD1. CDR3 size: 13 residues. Germline CDR1 is MDHEN and CDR2 is SYDVKM. Trimming removed 7 bases from V and 3 bases from J; junction bases left unmatched: 4. For the CDR3, the DNA is TGTGCCAGCACCTTGACAGGGGACTATGGCTACACCTTC. Protein product: CASTLTGDYGYTF.

The CDR3 spells CAISESLGNTEAFF. Written as DNA, the CDR3 is TGTGCCATCAGTGAGTCGCTCGGAAACACTGAAGCTTTCTTT. The rearrangement uses TRBV10-3 and TRBJ1-1, with D uncertain. V dropped 0 bases and J dropped 2 bases, with 7 bases sitting between them. The V gene's germline CDR1 is ENHRY and CDR2 SYGVKD. CDR3 length: 14 amino acids.

This sequence joins TRBV9 and TRBJ2-2; 8 bases line up with TRBD1. The CDR3 covers 17 residues. The ends lost 4 bases at V and 2 bases at J; junction bases unmatched: 10. Germline V gene data show CDR1 as SGDLS and CDR2 as YYNGEE. CDR3 protein: CASSLHSGQVNTGELFF. CDR3 sequence (DNA): TGTGCCAGCAGCCTACACTCGGGACAGGTTAACACCGGGGAGCTGTTTTTT.

This chain connects TRBV19 to TRBJ2-2, with D tentatively TRBD1 (5 bases). The CDR3 runs 15 residues. CDR1 and CDR2 (germline): LNHDA, SQIVND (reference sequence). Between the trimmed V and J ends, which lost 4 bases and 2 bases, there was a span of 11 bases. Here the CDR3 reads CASSTTDPNTGELFF. CDR3 nucleotide sequence: TGTGCCAGTAGTACGACAGATCCTAACACCGGGGAGCTGTTTTTT.

On this clone itself: A junction boundary mismatches the germline segment, possibly from a read error. The genes are TRBV27 and TRBJ1-5; weak D call: TRBD1 (5 bases). CDR3 length: 16 amino acids. Germline values: CDR1 MNHEY, CDR2 SMNVEV (reference sequence). The CDR3 loop is CASGFLSAGSNQPQHF. CDR3 DNA sequence: TGTGCCAGCGGTTTCTTGTCGGCAGGGAGCAATCAGCCCCAGCATTTT.

This clone occurred once. This chain connects TRBV12-5 to TRBJ1-1; 8 nucleotides align to TRBD1. The CDR3 consists of 13 residues. CDR1 is LGHNT and CDR2 is FRNRAP in the germline V gene. The V gene end was trimmed by 3 bases and the J gene end by 6 bases; junction bases not matched to a gene: 3. For the CDR3, the DNA is TGTGCTAGTGGTTTCCAGGGGGCCCCTGAAGCTTTCTTT. Its protein product is CASGFQGAPEAFF.

The rearrangement uses TRBV18 and TRBJ1-5; maybe TRBD1 (5 bases). The CDR3 totals 14 residues. Looked up from germline, CDR1 is KGHSH and CDR2 is LQKENI. V shed 3 bases and J shed 0 bases, with 6 bases lying between them. The CDR3 DNA sequence: TGTGCCAGCTCACCGACAGATAGCAATCAGCCCCAGCATTTT. Its protein product is CASSPTDSNQPQHF.

J is TRBJ1-5 and V is TRBV28, with a weak D call TRBD1 (5 bases). The CDR3 is made up of 12 amino acids. Germline CDR1 and CDR2: MDHEN and SYDVKM. V was pared by 8 bases and J by 9 bases, with 14 bases between. The CDR3 DNA is TGTGCCAGCGTCCCTCAGGGAGGGCCCCAGCATTTT. Translated: CASVPQGGPQHF.

The V and J genes are TRBV28 and TRBJ1-2; 9 bases are a match to TRBD1. CDR1 and CDR2 (germline): MDHEN, SYDVKM. This CDR3 has 15 residues. The junction had 5 bases not matched to a gene; V was cut back by 3 bases and J by 3 bases. The DNA of the CDR3 is TGTGCCAGCAGTTTGAGGACAGGGGAGGACTATGGCTACACCTTC. Translated: CASSLRTGEDYGYTF.

V gene TRBV19 combines with J gene TRBJ2-2, with TRBD2 matching over 10 bases. The CDR3 spans 17 residues. Per the germline V gene, CDR1 is LNHDA and CDR2 is SQIVND (reference sequence). The J segment lost 2 bases and the V segment lost 3 bases, leaving 6 bases of the junction unmatched. The CDR3 nucleotides read TGTGCCAGTAGTATCAGCCTAGCGGGAGTCAACACCGGGGAGCTGTTTTTT. Protein product: CASSISLAGVNTGELFF.